Presented here are 18 T cell receptor beta chains from one specimen sequenced in a study of human T cells and chemical hapten exposure. The time point denotes: patch test 3, about 24 weeks after DPC sensitization. As for treatment: therapeutic diphenylcyclopropenone sensitization with weekly scalp DPC. Using its own MiXCR run on the RACE reads, TCRdb lists one record per CDR3 protein. Of roughly 200,000 distinct CDR3 sequences in the sample, 24% were seen once. The sequencing used whole blood, collected in connection with sensitization to the hapten diphenylcyclopropenone (DPC). The receptors were sampled from a middle-aged woman with alopecia areata. Some clones in this sample may be carry-over from other donors' samples.

With respect to this clonotype: One end of the junction is discordant with germline, which a read error may explain. This chain links TRBV7-7 with TRBJ2-7; D unresolved. This CDR3 is 12 amino acids long. The germline gives CDR1 SSHAT, CDR2 FNYEAQ (reference sequence). For the CDR3, the DNA is TGTGCTAGCAGCGCCAACAAAGGCGAGCAGTACTTC. This sequence encodes CASSANKGEQYF.

This clonotype was picked up a small number of times. V usage is TRBV28 and J usage is TRBJ2-7; 11 bases align to TRBD1. J gave up 4 bases and V 6 bases, and 5 bases lay outside the gene matches. The CDR3 is 14 amino acids. CDR1 is MDHEN, CDR2 SYDVKM, per germline. CDR3 DNA: TGTGCCAGCAGAAGGACAGGGGGCTTTTACGAGCAGTACTTC. This codes for CASRRTGGFYEQYF.

The V call is TRBV7-6, the J call TRBJ1-2, with D possibly being TRBD1 (6 bases). The CDR3 sequence is 15 residues long. Trimming took 1 base from V and 4 from J, leaving 13 bases between them. In germline, CDR1 is SGHVS, CDR2 FNYEAQ. This chain's CDR3 is CASSLDQGSGYGYTF. The CDR3 DNA follows: TGTGCCAGCAGCTTAGATCAGGGGTCGGGCTATGGCTACACCTTC. The full variable domain, in which reference TRBV7-6 and TRBJ1-2 provide the parts outside the CDR3, is GAGVSQSPRYKVTKRGQDVALRCDPISGHVSLYWYRQALGQGPEFLTYFNYEAQQDKSGLPNDRFSAERPEGSISTLTIQRTEQRDSAMYRCASSLDQGSGYGYTFGSGTRLTVV.

This clonotype was observed a few times. This chain connects TRBV27 to TRBJ2-1; TRBD2 aligns across 8 bases. The CDR3 has 15 amino acids. Trimming at V came to 5 bases and at J to 7 bases, leaving 10 bases not matched to a gene. From germline, CDR1 is MNHEY and CDR2 SMNVEV (reference sequence). Here the CDR3 reads CASSPLASGSNEQFF. The CDR3 nucleotides read TGTGCCAGCAGTCCGCTGGCGAGCGGGAGTAATGAGCAGTTCTTC.

This clonotype was recorded at least ten times. The CDR3 DNA reads TGTGCCATCAGTACACAGGGTAATCAGCCCCAGCATTTT. Translation gives CAISTQGNQPQHF. The V gene is TRBV10-3, the J gene TRBJ1-5; perhaps TRBD1 as D (6 bases). In germline, CDR1 is ENHRY, CDR2 SYGVKD. There are 13 residues in the CDR3. Trimming removed 5 bases at V and 4 bases at J, with 9 bases between.

The chain employs TRBV28 and TRBJ1-2; 10 bases align to TRBD1. CDR1 is MDHEN and CDR2 is SYDVKM in the germline V gene. The CDR3 has 15 residues. The J segment lost 1 base and the V segment lost 4 bases, leaving 3 bases of the junction unmatched. The CDR3 DNA reads as TGTGCCAGCAGTTCCTGGACAGGGGGTAACTATGGCTACACCTTC. This sequence encodes CASSSWTGGNYGYTF.

V and J are TRBV6-5 and TRBJ1-2; D remains unclear. Trimming took off 10 bases at V and 4 bases at J, with 13 bases between the two ends. CDR3 size: 12 residues. Germline assignment: CDR1 MNHEY and CDR2 SVGAGI. CDR3 sequence: CAIYGVVYGYTF. The CDR3 DNA follows: TGTGCCATTTATGGGGTAGTCTATGGCTACACCTTC.

V gene TRBV28 combines with J gene TRBJ2-7; 7 bases match TRBD2. The CDR3 extends over 13 amino acids. Trimming cost V 8 bases and J 7 bases; bases outside gene matches: 11. Germline values: CDR1 MDHEN, CDR2 SYDVKM. The CDR3 region has the DNA TGTGCCAGCGGCGGGCCGGGGGGACGGGAGCAGTACTTC. Amino acids: CASGGPGGREQYF. The full variable domain, its missing parts supplied by reference TRBV28 and TRBJ2-7, is DVKVTQSSRYLVKRTGEKVFLECVQDMDHENMFWYRQDPGLGLRLIYFSYDVKMKEKGDIPEGYSVSREKKERFSLILESASTNQTSMYLCASGGPGGREQYFGPGTRLTVT.

This clonotype was observed a handful of times. The chain couples TRBV30 to TRBJ1-5, with TRBD1 as a possible D gene (5 bases). Germline CDR1 is GTSNPN and CDR2 is SVGIG (reference sequence). The CDR3 is 15 amino acids. Trimming pared 0 bases from V and 7 bases from J, leaving 16 bases between. The CDR3 DNA sequence: TGTGCCTGGAGTGTACGAGGGGCGTTTAACCAGCCCCAGCATTTT. Its protein product is CAWSVRGAFNQPQHF. The entire variable domain, with the rest obtained from reference TRBV30 and TRBJ1-5, is as follows: SQTIHQWPATLVQPVGSPLSLECTVEGTSNPNLYWYRQAAGRGLQLLFYSVGIGQISSEVPQNLSASRPQDRQFILSSKKLLLSDSGFYLCAWSVRGAFNQPQHFGDGTRLSIL.

This clonotype was seen only a few times. The V call is TRBV20-1, the J call TRBJ2-4; D possibly matches TRBD1 or TRBD2 (5 bases each). This CDR3 is 15 amino acids long. V shed 5 bases and J shed 0 bases, with 14 bases lying between them. Germline V gene sequence: CDR1 DFQATT, CDR2 SNEGSKA (reference sequence). The CDR3 protein is CSASKGRLAKNIQYF. For the CDR3, the DNA is TGCAGTGCTTCCAAGGGGAGACTAGCCAAAAACATTCAGTACTTC.

This sequence joins TRBV6-2 or TRBV6-3 and TRBJ2-1, with 11 nucleotides matching TRBD2. This CDR3 has 17 amino acids. In germline, CDR1 is MNHEY, CDR2 SVGEGT. With V trimmed by 4 bases and J by 5 bases, 10 bases remained unmatched. CDR3 sequence: CASSLGSGTSGNNEQFF. DNA for the CDR3: TGTGCCAGCAGTTTGGGCTCCGGGACTAGCGGTAACAATGAGCAGTTCTTC.

The V call is TRBV29-1, the J call TRBJ2-7; 9 bases match TRBD1. V dropped 1 base and J dropped 6; count of bases not matched to a gene: 4. Germline assignment: CDR1 SQVTM and CDR2 ANQGSEA. The CDR3 totals 13 residues. This CDR3 reads CSVEGTGDLEQYF. The CDR3 DNA is TGCAGCGTTGAAGGGACAGGGGATCTCGAGCAGTACTTC.

This clonotype was observed a handful of times. Its ends do not fully match the called genes, so a read error is possible. The gene calls are TRBV20-1 and TRBJ2-1; D may correspond to TRBD1 or TRBD2 (5 bases each). The CDR3 spans 15 residues. In germline, CDR1 is DFQATT, CDR2 SNEGSKA (reference sequence). The CDR3: CSARDWGYSTDEQFF. In DNA, the CDR3 is TGCAGTGCGAGAGACTGGGGGTATTCGACGGATGAGCAGTTCTTC.

The table lists this clonotype with many counts. The J gene is TRBJ1-4, the V gene TRBV28; 9 bases are a match to TRBD1. The length of the CDR3 is 13 residues. The germline CDR1 and CDR2 sequences are MDHEN and SYDVKM. The junction had 3 bases not matched to a gene; V was cut back by 6 bases and J by 7 bases. CDR3 nucleotide sequence: TGTGCCAGCAGCCGGACAGGGGCTGAAAAACTGTTTTTT. Residues: CASSRTGAEKLFF.

This clonotype showed up just a few times. V gene TRBV3-1 combines with J gene TRBJ2-4, with 11 bases that match TRBD2. The V gene's germline CDR1 is LGHDT and CDR2 YNNKEL (reference sequence). CDR3 length equals 15 residues. The trim removed 4 bases at V and 8 bases at J, leaving 7 bases unmatched. The CDR3 sequence: CASSPGTSGGHIQYF. The DNA for the CDR3 is TGTGCCAGCAGCCCTGGGACTAGCGGCGGGCACATTCAGTACTTC.

The chain is built from TRBV20-1 and TRBJ2-2; D might be TRBD2 (6 bases). CDR1 is DFQATT and CDR2 is SNEGSKA in the germline V gene (reference sequence). The V end lost 6 bases, the J end lost 4 bases, and 21 bases lay between the germline ends. There are 16 residues in the CDR3. The CDR3 nucleotides read TGCAGTGCCCCAGGGCTCGGGGGACCCCTCACCGGGGAGCTGTTTTTT. Translating it yields CSAPGLGGPLTGELFF.

This clonotype was seen a few times. V and J are TRBV29-1 and TRBJ2-7; 7 bases are shared with TRBD2. The CDR3 sequence is 13 residues long. V dropped 1 base and J dropped 6; count of bases not matched to a gene: 6. Germline CDR1 and CDR2: SQVTM and ANQGSEA. CDR3 nucleotide sequence: TGCAGCGTTGAAGGAGGCGGGAGCCCCGAGCAGTACTTC. This sequence encodes CSVEGGGSPEQYF.

This clonotype was seen a handful of times. CDR3 DNA sequence: TGTGCCAGCAGCTTAGGGCCGGGACTCTACAATGAGCAGTTCTTC. Translated: CASSLGPGLYNEQFF. The V gene is TRBV7-6, the J gene TRBJ2-1, with D perhaps TRBD2 (6 bases). CDR3 length: 15 amino acids. CDR1 is SGHVS and CDR2 is FNYEAQ in the germline V gene. V gave up 1 base and J gave up 3 bases, with 10 bases separating them.